One sample yielded the 24 T cell receptor beta chains listed below, sequenced in a study of shared clonotypes between healthy human individuals. Assay used: immunoSEQ multiplex PCR; TCRdb lists only in-frame clones, some missing. The sample has some 1,600,000 clones, around 98% seen once. The sample taken for sequencing was naive CD4+ T cells sorted from blood. The subset: CD45RA+ positively selected. The receptors were sampled from a man aged 25-40 years in good health.

The rearrangement links TRBV28 to TRBJ2-7, with D possibly matching TRBD2 (6 bases). The CDR3 sequence is 14 residues long. The germline V and J ends were trimmed by 6 bases and 3 bases, with 15 bases remaining between them. The V gene's germline CDR1 is MDHEN and CDR2 SYDVKM. As DNA, the CDR3 is TGTGCCAGCAGCCCCGCGGGGTTTTTCTACGAGCAGTACTTC. Translating it yields CASSPAGFFYEQYF.

V is TRBV9 and J is TRBJ2-7; possible D gene TRBD1, 6 bases. Trimming cost V 4 bases and J 0 bases, with 14 bases left between them. Germline CDR1 reads SGDLS; CDR2 reads YYNGEE. This CDR3 region has 15 residues. The CDR3 reads CASSTLGTSSYEQYF. The DNA for the CDR3 is TGTGCCAGCAGCACACTTGGGACAAGCTCCTACGAGCAGTACTTC.

The chain couples TRBV7-9 to TRBJ1-2; 8 bases are shared with TRBD1. CDR1 and CDR2 from the germline V gene are SEHNR and FQNEAQ (reference sequence). The CDR3 is made up of 15 amino acids. The J segment lost 0 bases and the V segment lost 5 bases, leaving 5 bases of the junction unmatched. The CDR3 sequence: CASSARQGTNYGYTF. CDR3 DNA sequence: TGTGCCAGCAGCGCAAGACAGGGGACTAACTATGGCTACACCTTC.

With respect to this clone: Other DNA sequences in the sample encode the same CDR3. The V and J genes are TRBV29-1 and TRBJ2-1; TRBD1 or TRBD2 may be the D gene (5 bases each). Trimming cost V 6 bases and J 7 bases, with 13 bases left between them. CDR1 is SQVTM, CDR2 ANQGSEA, per germline. The CDR3 consists of 12 residues. Here the CDR3 reads CSVGPGGNEQFF. The CDR3 DNA reads TGCAGCGTGGGTCCTGGGGGTAATGAGCAGTTCTTC.

V usage is TRBV2 and J usage is TRBJ2-1; 10 bases agree with TRBD2. Trimming removed 11 bases from V and 4 bases from J; junction bases left unmatched: 17. Per germline, CDR1 SNHLY and CDR2 FYNNEI. CDR3 size: 17 residues. The CDR3: CAGDRGYPSGSYNEQFF. The CDR3, as DNA: TGTGCCGGAGACAGGGGATACCCTAGCGGGAGTTACAATGAGCAGTTCTTC.

The chain joins TRBV10-2 to TRBJ2-7, with TRBD2 matching over 12 bases. CDR1 and CDR2 (germline): WSHSY, SAAADI. The junction had 7 bases not matched to a gene; V was cut back by 6 bases and J by 7 bases. The CDR3 sequence is 14 residues long. The CDR3, as DNA: TGCGCCAGCAGCCCCCTAGCGGGAGGGGGGGAGCAGTACTTC. It yields the protein CASSPLAGGGEQYF.

The V and J genes are TRBV27 and TRBJ1-1, with 9 bases that match TRBD1. After removal of 3 bases from V and 1 base from J, the junction contained 6 bases not matched to a gene. Germline values: CDR1 MNHEY, CDR2 SMNVEV (reference sequence). CDR3 length equals 16 residues. The CDR3 DNA follows: TGTGCCAGCAGTTTTAACAGGGGGCGGAGGAACACTGAAGCTTTCTTT. Translation gives CASSFNRGRRNTEAFF.

For this clone: The sample has other DNA sequences that encode this CDR3 too. V and J are TRBV5-1 and TRBJ2-5; D gene ambiguous. V was shortened by 3 bases and J by 0 bases, with 3 bases between the two germline ends. Germline CDR1 SGHRS, CDR2 YFSETQ. CDR3 length equals 12 residues. The CDR3 reads CASSSHQETQYF. CDR3 DNA: TGCGCCAGCAGCTCCCACCAAGAGACCCAGTACTTC.

Of note for this clone: This same CDR3 is encoded by further DNA sequences in the sample. The rearrangement joins TRBV2 to TRBJ2-3, with TRBD1 matching over 9 bases. The V gene end was trimmed by 6 bases and the J gene end by 4 bases; junction bases not matched to a gene: 5. The V gene's germline CDR1 is SNHLY and CDR2 FYNNEI. This CDR3 contains 14 residues. DNA for the CDR3: TGTGCCAGCAGCCGGGACAGGGCTGCAGATACGCAGTATTTT. This gives the protein CASSRDRAADTQYF.

This rearrangement joins TRBV18 to TRBJ1-5; D is undetermined. This CDR3 has 13 amino acids. Looked up from germline, CDR1 is KGHSH and CDR2 is LQKENI. Trimming cost V 4 bases and J 0 bases, with 4 bases left between them. DNA for the CDR3: TGTGCCAGCTCACAGGGTAGCAATCAGCCCCAGCATTTT. Translating it yields CASSQGSNQPQHF.

The J gene is TRBJ1-5, the V gene TRBV25-1; D perhaps matches TRBD1 (6 bases). Per the germline V gene, CDR1 is MGHDK and CDR2 is SYGVNS. V lost 6 bases to trimming and J lost 3 bases, with 21 bases between them. The CDR3 covers 17 residues. As DNA, the CDR3 is TGTGCCAGCAGGGGGATGAGGGGGGCTGCGAACAATCAGCCCCAGCATTTT. Translating it yields CASRGMRGAANNQPQHF.

The chain employs TRBV28 and TRBJ2-7; 12 bases match TRBD1. The CDR3 spans 16 residues. The V segment lost 6 bases and the J segment 0 bases; nucleotides outside the gene matches: 6. The germline V gene has CDR1 MDHEN and CDR2 SYDVKM. The CDR3 here is CASSGTGGRSSYEQYF. In DNA form, the CDR3 reads TGTGCCAGCAGCGGGACAGGGGGCCGGAGCTCCTACGAGCAGTACTTC. Drawing the rest from reference TRBV28 and TRBJ2-7, the complete variable domain is DVKVTQSSRYLVKRTGEKVFLECVQDMDHENMFWYRQDPGLGLRLIYFSYDVKMKEKGDIPEGYSVSREKKERFSLILESASTNQTSMYLCASSGTGGRSSYEQYFGPGTRLTVT.

The CDR3 DNA is TGTGCCAGCAGCTTGGCCGGGCGGTACAATGAGCAGTTCTTC. As protein: CASSLAGRYNEQFF. This rearrangement joins TRBV5-4 to TRBJ2-1; D gene uncertain. V was shortened by 0 bases and J by 4 bases, with 8 bases between the two germline ends. This CDR3 contains 14 residues. CDR1 and CDR2 from the germline V gene are SGHNT and YYREEE (reference sequence). Complete variable domain (other parts from reference TRBV5-4 and TRBJ2-1): ETGVTQSPTHLIKTRGQQVTLRCSSQSGHNTVSWYQQALGQGPQFIFQYYREEENGRGNFPPRFSGLQFPNYSSELNVNALELDDSALYLCASSLAGRYNEQFFGPGTRLTVL.

The chain couples TRBV7-6 to TRBJ2-1, with 7 bases fitting TRBD2. Germline CDR1 and CDR2: SGHVS and FNYEAQ. This CDR3 contains 18 residues. After removal of 1 base from V and 0 bases from J, the junction contained 9 bases not matched to a gene. The CDR3 nucleotides are TGTGCCAGCAGCTTAGGGGTACTAGCGCCGAGCTCCTACAATGAGCAGTTCTTC. Translating it yields CASSLGVLAPSSYNEQFF.

V and J are TRBV7-2 and TRBJ1-1; no definite D call. Germline-derived CDR1 and CDR2 are SGHTA and FQGNSA. The CDR3 sequence is 15 residues long. Trimming removed 1 base at V and 0 bases at J, with 9 bases between. The CDR3 loop is CASSLGYQMNTEAFF. The CDR3 bases are TGTGCCAGCAGCTTAGGTTACCAAATGAACACTGAAGCTTTCTTT.

The rearrangement joins TRBV5-1 to TRBJ1-3; no definite D call. This CDR3 spans 17 amino acids. The V gene's germline CDR1 is SGHRS and CDR2 YFSETQ. Trimming removed 0 bases from V and 2 bases from J, with 15 bases in between. CDR3 DNA sequence: TGCGCCAGCAGCTTGGGTGGCAGCTCCAGTCCTGGAAACACCATATATTTT. Amino acid sequence: CASSLGGSSSPGNTIYF.

The count of this clone is one. The V and J genes are TRBV19 and TRBJ2-2; 7 bases line up with TRBD2. This CDR3 contains 16 residues. J lost 4 bases, V lost 7 bases, and 12 bases had no gene match. Germline V gene lookup returns CDR1 LNHDA and CDR2 SQIVND (reference sequence). Here the CDR3 reads CASKNGGSGPTGELFF. The CDR3 DNA follows: TGTGCCAGTAAAAACGGCGGGAGTGGACCCACCGGGGAGCTGTTTTTT.

The J gene is TRBJ1-2, the V gene TRBV27; 8 bases map to TRBD1. V was clipped by 3 bases and J by 8 bases; unmatched bases: 5. Per the germline V gene, CDR1 is MNHEY and CDR2 is SMNVEV (reference sequence). The CDR3 sequence is 13 residues long. The CDR3 loop is CASSLTGARGYTF. The CDR3 DNA sequence: TGTGCCAGCAGTTTGACAGGGGCTAGGGGCTACACCTTC.

The chain couples TRBV5-6 to TRBJ1-5; 7 nucleotides line up with TRBD1. This CDR3 is 15 amino acids long. V gave up 2 bases and J gave up 5 bases; unmatched junction bases: 7. From germline, CDR1 is SGHDT and CDR2 YYEEEE. The CDR3 sequence is CASSLQGSRHQPQHF. In DNA, the CDR3 is TGTGCCAGCAGCTTACAGGGGAGTAGGCATCAGCCCCAGCATTTT.

The V and J genes are TRBV29-1 and TRBJ1-1, with D maybe TRBD1 (5 bases). There are 12 residues in the CDR3. CDR1 is SQVTM and CDR2 is ANQGSEA in the germline V gene. Trimming cost V 7 bases and J 4 bases, with 13 bases left between them. The CDR3 DNA sequence: TGCAGCGCCTCGGCAGGGTTCACTGAAGCTTTCTTT. Amino acids: CSASAGFTEAFF. Full variable domain (remainder filled in from reference TRBV29-1 and TRBJ1-1): SAVISQKPSRDICQRGTSLTIQCQVDSQVTMMFWYRQQPGQSLTLIATANQGSEATYESGFVIDKFPISRPNLTFSTLTVSNMSPEDSSIYLCSASAGFTEAFFGQGTRLTVV.

The rearrangement links TRBV2 to TRBJ2-3; the D gene is possibly TRBD1 (6 bases). V was trimmed by 8 bases and J by 5 bases, leaving 20 bases between them. This CDR3 contains 15 residues. CDR1 is SNHLY and CDR2 is FYNNEI in the germline V gene. Written as DNA, the CDR3 is TGTGCCAGCCACTGGGGACAATCCCAGGGAGATACGCAGTATTTT. Its protein product is CASHWGQSQGDTQYF.

The chain employs TRBV2 and TRBJ2-5; 10 bases agree with TRBD2. CDR1 is SNHLY, CDR2 FYNNEI, per germline. CDR3 length: 11 amino acids. With 6 bases clipped from V and 11 bases from J, the junction kept 3 bases outside the gene matches. CDR3: CASSRGLAQYF. The DNA of the CDR3 is TGTGCCAGCAGCCGGGGACTAGCGCAGTACTTC.

The V gene is TRBV10-2, the J gene TRBJ2-3; D gene unclear. The CDR3 is 14 amino acids. V was trimmed by 8 bases and J by 2 bases, leaving 14 bases between them. CDR1 and CDR2 (germline): WSHSY, SAAADI. The chain's CDR3 is CASRRDQHTDTQYF. CDR3 bases: TGCGCCAGCCGACGCGATCAGCACACAGATACGCAGTATTTT.

The J gene is TRBJ1-2, the V gene TRBV28; no definite D call. With 2 bases removed from V and 8 bases from J, the gap between germline ends came to 15 bases. Germline V gene lookup returns CDR1 MDHEN and CDR2 SYDVKM. This CDR3 region has 14 residues. Here the CDR3 DNA reads TGTGCCAGCAGTTTACTCCGGGCCACGAGGGGCTACACCTTC. This gives the protein CASSLLRATRGYTF.